This T cell receptor (beta chain) was retrieved from a study of human T cells and chemical hapten exposure. Study in general: Diphenylcyclopropenone was administered weekly to the scalp of patients throughout the approximately 24-week study.

Per the original data handling: From approximately 20,000 to 700,000 TCRs were found per sample, with a median of about 96,000. TCRdb reprocessed the RACE reads with MiXCR, giving one entry per CDR3 protein. TCRdb, not the authors, supplied the V and J calls. The sample has tens of thousands of distinct CDR3 sequences; about 3% are singletons. The V end lost 8 bases, the J end lost 2 bases, and 18 bases lay between the germline ends. CDR1 and CDR2 (germline): MNHEY, SMNVEV (reference sequence). This CDR3 is built from 15 residues. Time point given: patch test 2, 6 weeks after DPC sensitization. Noted treatment: therapeutic diphenylcyclopropenone sensitization with weekly scalp DPC. Patches went on only after blood had been drawn each time. The table lists this clonotype with many counts. Its antigen is as yet unknown. Findings of the study overall: Unchanged with DPC sensitization were TCRs above 1 in 1000 frequency.

The V gene is TRBV27, the J gene TRBJ1-1; a possible D gene is TRBD1 (5 bases). Sequenced here: whole blood, sampled in connection with sensitization to the hapten diphenylcyclopropenone (DPC). This receptor was taken from a man in his forties with alopecia areata. Some clones in this sample may be carry-over from other donors' samples. The CDR3 bases are TGTGCCAGCTCCCGGGGGGTTAGTGTAAACACTGAAGCTTTCTTT. This translates into CASSRGVSVNTEAFF.